This is a list of T cell receptor beta chains from one sample in a study of shared clonotypes between healthy human individuals. The data were produced by immunoSEQ multiplex PCR, yet TCRdb's version contains in-frame clones alone and is incomplete. Of about 520,000 clones listed, around 85% are singletons. Sequenced input: PBMCs. These receptors were obtained from a woman aged 40 to 49 in good health. Some clones in this sample may be carry-over from other donors' samples. CDR3s include the opening cysteine and the closing phenylalanine or tryptophan. D genes are given only for firm matches. Only some rows state a clone size, as once, few, many or a class for expanded clones.

clone size	V gene	J gene	D gene	CDR3 DNA	CDR3 protein
once	TRBV5-5	TRBJ1-1	NA	TGTGCCAGCAGTTGGAGTACGACAGGGAACACTGAAGCTTTCTTT	CASSWSTTGNTEAFF
NA	TRBV28	TRBJ1-2	NA	TGTGCCAGCAGTCCATCCACAGGGCTCTCTGGCTACACCTTC	CASSPSTGLSGYTF
NA	TRBV11-2	TRBJ2-1	TRBD2	TGTGCCAGCAGCACTGGACTAGCGGTAGTAGGCTATGAACAGTTCTTC	CASSTGLAVVGYEQFF
NA	TRBV6-6	TRBJ2-1	TRBD1	TGTGCCAGCAGCAAGGGACAGGGGGACGTCAATGAGCAGTTCTTC	CASSKGQGDVNEQFF
once	TRBV5-6	TRBJ2-7	TRBD2	TGTGCCAGCAGCTTGTACGGTACGAGCGGGAGGCTCCGGGGGCACGAGCAGTACTTC	CASSLYGTSGRLRGHEQYF
NA	TRBV4-2	TRBJ1-3	NA	TGTGCCAGCAGCCAAGAGTTGGGCGACCGCTCTGGAAACACCATATATTTT	CASSQELGDRSGNTIYF
NA	TRBV7-9	TRBJ1-4	NA	TGTGCCAGCAGCTTAGGGGAGGGTGCCACTAATGAAAAACTGTTTTTT	CASSLGEGATNEKLFF
NA	TRBV7-2	TRBJ1-5	TRBD1	TGTGCCAGCAGCCCCCACCCGGGACAGAATCAGCCCCAGCATTTT	CASSPHPGQNQPQHF
NA	TRBV4-1	TRBJ2-1	TRBD2	TGCGCCAGTGGACTAGCGGGAGCTTATGAGCAGTTCTTC	CASGLAGAYEQFF
NA	TRBV6-5	TRBJ1-6	NA	TGTGCCAGCACCTGGACGGTAGGGAATTCACCCCTCCACTTT	CASTWTVGNSPLHF
medium-sized	TRBV7-9	TRBJ1-2	TRBD1	TGTGCCAGCAGCACTAGCTGGGACAGAAAGACCTTC	CASSTSWDRKTF
NA	TRBV11-2	TRBJ2-3	NA	TGTGCCAGCAGCTCCAGGGGGACTAGCACAGATACGCAGTATTTT	CASSSRGTSTDTQYF
NA	TRBV19	TRBJ2-7	TRBD2	TGTGCCAGTAGTGTGACGGGAGGGCCTGGCGAGCAGTACTTC	CASSVTGGPGEQYF
many	TRBV6-1	TRBJ2-7	TRBD1	TGTGCCAGCAGTGGGGGTATGGGACAGGGGGCCGACGAGCAGTACTTC	CASSGGMGQGADEQYF
once	TRBV11-3	TRBJ2-1	NA	TGTGCCAGCAGCTTAAGTGGGGCGGCGGGTGAGCAGTTCTTC	CASSLSGAAGEQFF
NA	TRBV27	TRBJ2-2	NA	TGTGCCATTACACTGACGGACGCGAACACCGGGGAGCTGTTTTTT	CAITLTDANTGELFF
NA	TRBV7-2	TRBJ2-2	NA	TGTGCCAGCAGCCCAAGAGGGGGGCCCGGGGAGCTGTTTTTT	CASSPRGGPGELFF
NA	TRBV29-1	TRBJ2-1	NA	TGCAGCGTTGAAGTCTGGGACTCCTACAATGAGCAGTTCTTC	CSVEVWDSYNEQFF
NA	TRBV29-1	TRBJ1-2	NA	TGCAGCGTTGAAGATCGCCGGGGAAGCGGCTACACCTTC	CSVEDRRGSGYTF
NA	TRBV7-8	TRBJ2-5	NA	TGTGCCAGCAGCTTAGAATTACAAGAGACCCAGTACTTC	CASSLELQETQYF
NA	TRBV10-3	TRBJ2-7	TRBD2	TGTGCCATCAGTGGGTCGGTAGCGGGCCCCTACGAGCAGTACTTC	CAISGSVAGPYEQYF
NA	TRBV5-1	TRBJ2-7	TRBD2	TGCGCCAGCAGCTTGGTTGCGGGAGCAAACGAGCAGTACTTC	CASSLVAGANEQYF
once	TRBV28	TRBJ2-7	NA	TGTGCCAGCAGAATCTTCCCCGGACCGTCCTACGAGCAGTACTTC	CASRIFPGPSYEQYF
NA	TRBV19	TRBJ2-4	TRBD2	TGTGCCAGTAGTGGGGGACTAGTCGCTGACATTCAGTACTTC	CASSGGLVADIQYF
NA	TRBV7-9	TRBJ1-4	TRBD1	TGTGCCAGCAGCCAAGGGGGCAGTTATAATGAAAAACTGTTTTTT	CASSQGGSYNEKLFF
NA	TRBV6-1	TRBJ1-4	NA	TGTGCCAGCAGTGAAGGGTTCCCTAATGAAAAACTGTTTTTT	CASSEGFPNEKLFF
few	TRBV5-6	TRBJ1-4	TRBD1	TGTGCCAGCAGCTTGAGCGACGACAGGGGCGGGAAACTGTTTTTT	CASSLSDDRGGKLFF
NA	TRBV4-3	TRBJ2-1	TRBD2	TGCGCCAGCAGCCAAGATAGCGGGAACGGGAATGAGCAGTTCTTC	CASSQDSGNGNEQFF
NA	TRBV27	TRBJ2-7	NA	TGTGCCAGCAGGCAGCAAGGCCTCTACGAGCAGTACTTC	CASRQQGLYEQYF